This T cell receptor (beta chain) was profiled in a study of shared clonotypes between healthy human individuals (TCRdb year 2020). Regarding the research as a whole: The cohort comprised two women and a few men aged 18 to 49 years. To estimate repertoire size and how much clonotypes are shared between individuals, the study performed deep sequencing of blood TCR repertoires from about five healthy adults. To increase sequencing depth and limit assay-specific biases, TCR repertoire library preparation and sequencing were carried out by different laboratories using diverse techniques. Between about 0.8 and 9 billion PBMCs per donor were obtained by leukapheresis. Broad study findings and their caveats: Pairwise subsampling led to the expectation that sequencing depth would affect the degree of clonotype sharing among donors. Sampling was restricted to blood, and TCR repertoires in tissue are likely to differ from TCR repertoires in blood. Because the study included a small number of donors, the genetic and exposure-history diversity represented was limited.

As concerns this clone: The antigen it recognizes is unknown. There are no base qualities to consult, and no much larger clone falls within one base.

The donors were healthy, HIV-negative adults who had no recently reported acute infections or vaccinations. Every donor was a Caucasian adult residing in Nashville, Tennessee, USA. In the unsorted samples, approximately 85 million PBMCs were counted, and genomic DNA was extracted using the QIAamp DNA Blood Mini kit. After blood collection by leukapheresis, PBMCs were isolated using Ficoll-Histopaque density gradient centrifugation and then cryopreserved in the vapor phase of liquid nitrogen. The CDR3, from cysteine to phenylalanine, totals 17 residues. Only the CDR3 DNA stays, 51 bases, in frame from base 1. Trimming takes 7 bases off V and 3 bases off J; junction bases not matched to a gene: 12. The germline V gene yields SQVTM for CDR1 and ANQGSEA for CDR2. TCR CDR3 regions were amplified from genomic DNA by multiplex PCR using the deep immunoSEQ assay. For each cell subset, the extracted genomic DNA was distributed evenly across all wells of several immunoSEQ 96-well plates, and each plate served as one replicate. For unsorted PBMC, about 300 ng of genomic DNA, equivalent to approximately 30,000 T cell genomes, went into each replicate PCR. Genomic DNA from unsorted PBMC was sequenced over ten immunoSEQ deep assay plates. Purified libraries were quantified with a Qubit 3.0 fluorometer, sized on a Bioanalyzer 2100, and re-quantified with the KAPA Library Quantification kit. Every immunoSEQ 96-well plate was sequenced on a separate single-read 150-cycle Illumina NextSeq 550 flow cell. As for the original processing: Because the immunoSEQ output held only junctional sequences and lacked quality scores, the filtering could not match the filtering applied to full-length reads. To assign V/J genes and CDR3, sequences were annotated against IMGT germline references using PyIR, a Python wrapper for IgBLAST v1.9. Reads with weak V/J assignments (E-value above 1e-6), missing CDR3, stop codons, out-of-frame junctions, or ambiguous translated residues were removed. V3J clonotypes were defined as sequences sharing the same inferred V gene, J gene, and CDR3 amino acid sequence. The percentage overlap between two repertoires was calculated by dividing the number of shared unique clonotypes by the size of the smaller repertoire. Richness of each repertoire was evaluated using RTK rarefaction, the Chao1 estimator, and Recon v2.1 estimates of unobserved clonotypes. TCRdb re-hosts the immuneACCESS table, in-frame sequences only. Its copies lack some clones; in the studies checked, an unresolved V gene accounts for under half of them, and the cause for the rest is not known. The V and J calls and the clone size are those of that table, but D and trimming were determined from the DNA. This sample comprises approximately 460,000 clones, approximately 80% of them detected only once. The ten largest make up about 12% of the sample.

The receptor comes from a woman in her forties in good health. Some clones in this sample may be carry-over from other donors' samples. The rearrangement joined TRBV29-1 to TRBJ2-3; TRBD2 aligns with 14 central bases. The sample taken for sequencing was PBMCs. DNA sequence: TGCAGCGCCGGTCCCGGGACTAGCGGGAGTTGGACAGATACGCAGTATTTT. Its translation reads: CSAGPGTSGSWTDTQYF.